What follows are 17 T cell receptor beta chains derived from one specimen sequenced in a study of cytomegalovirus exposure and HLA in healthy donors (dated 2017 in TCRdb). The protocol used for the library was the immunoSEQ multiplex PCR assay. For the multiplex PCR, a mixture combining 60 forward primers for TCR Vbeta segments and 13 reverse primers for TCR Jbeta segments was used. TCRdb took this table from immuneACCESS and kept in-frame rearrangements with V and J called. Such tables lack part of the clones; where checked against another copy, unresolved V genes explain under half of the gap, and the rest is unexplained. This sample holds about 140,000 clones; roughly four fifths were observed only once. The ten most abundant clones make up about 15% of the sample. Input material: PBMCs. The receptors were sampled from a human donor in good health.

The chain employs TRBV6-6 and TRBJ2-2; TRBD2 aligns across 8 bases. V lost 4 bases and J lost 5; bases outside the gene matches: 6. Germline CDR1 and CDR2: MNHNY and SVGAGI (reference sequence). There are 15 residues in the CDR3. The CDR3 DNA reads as TGTGCCAGCAGTTCGCGAGCGGGAGTGACCGGGGAGCTGTTTTTT. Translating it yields CASSSRAGVTGELFF.

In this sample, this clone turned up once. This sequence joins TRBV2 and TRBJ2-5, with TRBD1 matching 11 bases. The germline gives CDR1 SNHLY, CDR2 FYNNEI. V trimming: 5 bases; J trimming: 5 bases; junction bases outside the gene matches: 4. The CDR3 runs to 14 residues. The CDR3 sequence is CASSWDRGLETQYF. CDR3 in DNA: TGTGCCAGCAGTTGGGACAGGGGGTTGGAGACCCAGTACTTC. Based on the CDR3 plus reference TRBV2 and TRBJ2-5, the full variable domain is EPEVTQTPSHQVTQMGQEVILRCVPISNHLYFYWYRQILGQKVEFLVSFYNNEISEKSEIFDDQFSVERPDGSNFTLKIRSTKLEDSAMYFCASSWDRGLETQYFGPGTRLLVL.

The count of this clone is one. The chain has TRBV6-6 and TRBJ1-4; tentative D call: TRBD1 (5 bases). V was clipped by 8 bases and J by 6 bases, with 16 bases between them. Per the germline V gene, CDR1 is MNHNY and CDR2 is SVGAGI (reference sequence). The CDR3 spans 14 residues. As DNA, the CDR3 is TGTGCCAGCGGCCCAGGGAGGGGAGATGAAAAACTGTTTTTT. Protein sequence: CASGPGRGDEKLFF.

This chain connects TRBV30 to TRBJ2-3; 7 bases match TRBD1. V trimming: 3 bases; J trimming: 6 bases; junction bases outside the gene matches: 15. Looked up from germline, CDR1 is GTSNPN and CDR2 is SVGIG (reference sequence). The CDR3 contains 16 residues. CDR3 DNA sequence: TGTGCCTGGAGCCCCTGGGTCCAGGGGGTCTTCGATACGCAGTATTTT. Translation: CAWSPWVQGVFDTQYF.

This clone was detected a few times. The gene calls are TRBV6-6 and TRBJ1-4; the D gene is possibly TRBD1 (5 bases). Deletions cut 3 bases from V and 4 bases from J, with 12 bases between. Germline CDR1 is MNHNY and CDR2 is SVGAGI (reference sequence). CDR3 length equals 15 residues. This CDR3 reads CASSYRRGGNEKLFF. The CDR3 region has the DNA TGTGCCAGCAGTTATCGGCGGGGGGGTAATGAAAAACTGTTTTTT.

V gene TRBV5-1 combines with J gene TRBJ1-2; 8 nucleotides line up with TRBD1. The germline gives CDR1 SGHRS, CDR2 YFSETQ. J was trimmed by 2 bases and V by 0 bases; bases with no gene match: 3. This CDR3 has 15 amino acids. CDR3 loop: CASSLATGGNYGYTF. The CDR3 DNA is TGCGCCAGCAGCTTGGCCACAGGGGGGAACTATGGCTACACCTTC. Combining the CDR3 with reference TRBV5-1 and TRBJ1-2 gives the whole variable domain KAGVTQTPRYLIKTRGQQVTLSCSPISGHRSVSWYQQTPGQGLQFLFEYFSETQRNKGNFPGRFSGRQFSNSRSEMNVSTLELGDSALYLCASSLATGGNYGYTFGSGTRLTVV.

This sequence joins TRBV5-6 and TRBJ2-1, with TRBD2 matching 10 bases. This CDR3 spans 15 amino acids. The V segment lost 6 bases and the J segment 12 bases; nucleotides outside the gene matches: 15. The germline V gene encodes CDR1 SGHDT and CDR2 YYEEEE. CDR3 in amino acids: CASTLLAGVGLGQFF. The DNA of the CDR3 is TGTGCCAGCACCCTCCTAGCGGGAGTAGGGTTAGGGCAGTTCTTC.

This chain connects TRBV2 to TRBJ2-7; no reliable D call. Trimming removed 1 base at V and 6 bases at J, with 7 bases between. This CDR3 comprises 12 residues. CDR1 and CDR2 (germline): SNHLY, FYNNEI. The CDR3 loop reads CASSEDYSEQYF. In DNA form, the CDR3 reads TGTGCCAGCAGTGAAGACTATTCCGAGCAGTACTTC.

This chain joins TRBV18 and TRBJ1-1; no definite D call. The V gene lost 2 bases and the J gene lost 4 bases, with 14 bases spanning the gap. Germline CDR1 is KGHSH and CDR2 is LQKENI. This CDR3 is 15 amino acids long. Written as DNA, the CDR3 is TGTGCCAGCTCACCAGCTTCCTCCTCCGGCACTGAAGCTTTCTTT. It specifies CASSPASSSGTEAFF. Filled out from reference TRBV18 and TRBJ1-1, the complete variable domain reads NAGVMQNPRHLVRRRGQEARLRCSPMKGHSHVYWYRQLPEEGLKFMVYLQKENIIDESGMPKERFSAEFPKEGPSILRIQQVVRGDSAAYFCASSPASSSGTEAFFGQGTRLTVV.

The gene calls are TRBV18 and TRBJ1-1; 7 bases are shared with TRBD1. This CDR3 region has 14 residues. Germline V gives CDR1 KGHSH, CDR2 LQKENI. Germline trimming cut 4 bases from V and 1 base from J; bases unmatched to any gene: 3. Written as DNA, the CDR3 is TGTGCCAGCTCACTCACAGGGGCGAACACTGAAGCTTTCTTT. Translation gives CASSLTGANTEAFF.

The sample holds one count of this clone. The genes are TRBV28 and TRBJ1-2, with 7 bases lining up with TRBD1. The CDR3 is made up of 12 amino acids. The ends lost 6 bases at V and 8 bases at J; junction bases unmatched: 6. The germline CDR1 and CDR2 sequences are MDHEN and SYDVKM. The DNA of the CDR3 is TGTGCCAGCAGCCGACAGGGCGGCGGCTACACCTTC. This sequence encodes CASSRQGGGYTF.

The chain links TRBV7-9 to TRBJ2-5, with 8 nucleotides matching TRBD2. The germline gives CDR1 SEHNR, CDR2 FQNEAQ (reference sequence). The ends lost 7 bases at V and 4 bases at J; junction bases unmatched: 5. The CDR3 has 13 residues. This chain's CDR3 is CASMGRGGETQYF. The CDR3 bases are TGTGCCAGCATGGGTCGGGGGGGAGAGACCCAGTACTTC.

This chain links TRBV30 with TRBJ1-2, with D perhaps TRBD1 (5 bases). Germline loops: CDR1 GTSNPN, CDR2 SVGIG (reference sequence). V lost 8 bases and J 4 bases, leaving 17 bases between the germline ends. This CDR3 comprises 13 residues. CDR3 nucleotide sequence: TGTGCCGGACAATCGACAGCATCCTATGGCTACACCTTC. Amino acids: CAGQSTASYGYTF.

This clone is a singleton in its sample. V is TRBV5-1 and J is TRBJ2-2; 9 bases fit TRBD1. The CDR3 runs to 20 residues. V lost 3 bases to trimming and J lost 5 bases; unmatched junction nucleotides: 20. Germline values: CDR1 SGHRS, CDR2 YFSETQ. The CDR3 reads CASSSWGASGQGLKTGELFF. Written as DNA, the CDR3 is TGCGCCAGCAGCTCGTGGGGGGCCTCGGGACAGGGTTTAAAGACCGGGGAGCTGTTTTTT.

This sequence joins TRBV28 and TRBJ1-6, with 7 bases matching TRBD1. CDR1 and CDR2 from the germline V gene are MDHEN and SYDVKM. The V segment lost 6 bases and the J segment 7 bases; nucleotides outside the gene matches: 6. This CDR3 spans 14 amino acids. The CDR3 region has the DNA TGTGCCAGCAGGCTCCGGGACAGAAATTCACCCCTCCACTTT. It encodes CASRLRDRNSPLHF.

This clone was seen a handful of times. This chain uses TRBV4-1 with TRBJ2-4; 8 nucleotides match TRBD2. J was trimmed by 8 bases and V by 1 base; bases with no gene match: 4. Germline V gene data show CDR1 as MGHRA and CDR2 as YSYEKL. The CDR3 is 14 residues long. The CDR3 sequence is CASSQGAGVDIQYF. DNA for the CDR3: TGCGCCAGCAGCCAAGGAGCGGGAGTTGACATTCAGTACTTC.

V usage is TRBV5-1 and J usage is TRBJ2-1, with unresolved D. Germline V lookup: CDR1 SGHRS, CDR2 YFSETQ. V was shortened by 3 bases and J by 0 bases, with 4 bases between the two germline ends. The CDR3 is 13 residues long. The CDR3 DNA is TGCGCCAGCAGCTATAGCTCCTACAATGAGCAGTTCTTC. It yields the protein CASSYSSYNEQFF.